This is a list of T cell receptor beta chains from one sample in a study of shared clonotypes between healthy human individuals. Sequencing used immunoSEQ multiplex PCR; TCRdb keeps in-frame clones, though not all of them. The sample lists some 2,100,000 clones; approximately 94% were seen once. The sequenced sample was naive CD8+ T cells from PBMCs. These receptors all stem from a man younger than 35 in good health. Some clones in this sample may be carry-over from other donors' samples. CDR3s include the opening cysteine and the closing phenylalanine or tryptophan. The order of the fields is V gene, D gene, CDR3 protein. A D gene is named only where the DNA matches it firmly.

>TRBV27|.
CASSPLDSREQYF
>TRBV15|.
CATSRVDDGTDTQYF
>TRBV11-2|.
CASSPRAPNTGELFF
>TRBV27|.
CASSRKPITGDTQYF
>TRBV11-2|.
CASSWTLNQPQHF
>TRBV28|TRBD1
CASGSDRGPLRYEQYF
>TRBV27|.
CASSWYKGDYNEQFF
>TRBV7-2|TRBD2
CASSLGGLAGGTYEQYF
>TRBV5-6|TRBD1
CASSPRDRGPYEQYF
>TRBV7-2|TRBD1
CASSNRDRVYEQYF
>TRBV2|TRBD2
CASSPGTSGRPPTYEQYF
>TRBV29-1|TRBD1
CSSLGGQGGYTF
>TRBV30|TRBD1
CAWSGRDRTYGYTF
>TRBV7-6|TRBD2
CASSARTSGPYNEQFF
>TRBV9|.
CASSVEPTGNIYEQFF
>TRBV7-9|TRBD1
CASSLRDRDQPQHF
>TRBV5-6|TRBD1
CASSLGGQEETQYF
>TRBV7-8|TRBD1
CASSSDRGVYEQYF
>TRBV9|TRBD2
CASSPGTRMYEQYF
>TRBV7-9|.
CASSLVGNSPLHF
>TRBV13|.
CASSYATGTQPRHTEAFF
>TRBV30|.
CAYNRDYTGELFF
>TRBV27|.
CASAFSSTDTQYF
>TRBV5-1|TRBD2
CASSVPLEREIEQYF
>TRBV28|.
CASSSARDKTDTQYF
>TRBV9|.
CASSVGGGPPQYF
>TRBV11-2|.
CASRGTNNEQFF
>TRBV27|TRBD2
CASSLASGRGETQYF
>TRBV19|.
CASSMQGLREKLFF
>TRBV4-3|.
CASSQEMVSGYGYTF
>TRBV9|TRBD1
CASSVSETGGAGAFF
>TRBV2|.
CASSPQNENTEAFF
>TRBV7-9|TRBD1
CASSLGGQNNQPQHF
>TRBV7-2|TRBD2
CASSLYGTSGRYNEQFF
>TRBV10-2|.
CASSLTRFSSYNEQFF
>TRBV27|TRBD1
CASSLQGASYEQYF
>TRBV2|.
CASSFPQGNKAAPGNTIYF
>TRBV9|TRBD1
CASSGGQGHTEAFF
>TRBV6-1|.
CASSESVPTKNTEAFF
>TRBV27|TRBD1
CASSSGQGFYEQYF
>TRBV7-9|.
CASSHRDRSTYEQYF
>TRBV6-5|.
CASSSGPNQPQHF
>TRBV13|TRBD2
CASSFGTSGSTTYEQYF
>TRBV28|TRBD2
CASRTGGSSYEQYF
>TRBV7-9|.
CASSFEEDQPQHF
>TRBV29-1|.
CSVEGDLMGQTVSQTYEQYF
>TRBV7-9|.
CASSSPPTQYF
>TRBV6-1|.
CASSEVHGYGYTF
>TRBV27|.
CASRSLGGSPLHF
>TRBV15|.
CATSRDRHALPRGYTF
>TRBV9|TRBD1
CASSVGQGAKGNTIYF
>TRBV15|TRBD2
CATSSPGLAYEQYF
>TRBV4-1|TRBD1
CASGSDRGPYNEQFF
>TRBV5-1|.
CASSITRTVNTEAFF
>TRBV30|.
CAWRLVGETQYF